The present TCR beta chain was sequenced within a study of esophageal squamous cell carcinoma under preoperative chemotherapy. Across the whole study: Both tumor-infiltrating lymphocytes and peripheral blood T cells were profiled.

Findings of the study overall: Tumor-infiltrating lymphocytes showed no significant post-chemotherapy TCR diversity increase, unlike peripheral T cells. Post-treatment tumor-infiltrating lymphocytes appeared partly derived from peripheral T cells migrating into the tumor. After paclitaxel-nedaplatin, abundant clones were more likely to contract than amplify.

In regard to this clonotype: Antigen specificity is unknown. This is likely a read error, given that the CDR3 carries no conserved phenylalanine or tryptophan at its end.

TCRdb reprocessed the PCR reads with MiXCR, giving one entry per CDR3 protein. The sample holds about 7,000 distinct CDR3 sequences, roughly 32% seen once. This CDR3 has 16 amino acids. Germline V lookup: CDR1 SGHTA, CDR2 FQGNSA. As to time point: before preoperative PTX-NDP chemotherapy. The sample here was taken from a patient given preoperative chemotherapy. This receptor was identified in a human donor with esophageal squamous cell carcinoma. The donor label of this sample is uncertain. The chain combines TRBV7-2 with TRBJ2-3; D perhaps matches TRBD1 (6 bases). The CDR3 region has the DNA TGTGGGGGCAGCCGACAGAGAGGGAGAGGGGGAGATGCGCAGTATGTT. It translates to CGGSRQRGRGGDAQYV.